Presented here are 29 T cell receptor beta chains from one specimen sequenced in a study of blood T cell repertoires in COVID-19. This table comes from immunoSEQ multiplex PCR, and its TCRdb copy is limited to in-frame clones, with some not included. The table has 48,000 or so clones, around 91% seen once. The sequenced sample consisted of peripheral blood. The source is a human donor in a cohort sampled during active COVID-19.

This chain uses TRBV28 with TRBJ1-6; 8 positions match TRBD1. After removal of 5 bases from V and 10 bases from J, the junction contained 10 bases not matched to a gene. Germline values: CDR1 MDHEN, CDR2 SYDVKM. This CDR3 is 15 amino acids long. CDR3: CASSPPTGVSSPLHF. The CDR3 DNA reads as TGTGCCAGCAGTCCGCCGACAGGGGTTAGCTCACCCCTCCACTTT.

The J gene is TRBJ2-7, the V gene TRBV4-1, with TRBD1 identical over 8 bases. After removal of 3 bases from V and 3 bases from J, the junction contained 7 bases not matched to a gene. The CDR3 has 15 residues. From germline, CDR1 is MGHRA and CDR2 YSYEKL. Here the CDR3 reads CASSQTGTGFYEQYF. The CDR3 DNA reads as TGCGCCAGCAGCCAGACCGGGACAGGTTTCTACGAGCAGTACTTC.

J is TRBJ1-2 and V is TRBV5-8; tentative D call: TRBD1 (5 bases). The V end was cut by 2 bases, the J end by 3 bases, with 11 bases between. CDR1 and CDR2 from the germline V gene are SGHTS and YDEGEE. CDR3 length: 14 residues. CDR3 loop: CASSFTGGDYGYTF. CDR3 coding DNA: TGTGCCAGCAGCTTCACGGGGGGGGACTATGGCTACACCTTC.

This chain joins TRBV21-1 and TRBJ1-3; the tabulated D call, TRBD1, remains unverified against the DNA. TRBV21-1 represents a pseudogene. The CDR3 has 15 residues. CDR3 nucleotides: TGTGCCAGCACCCTGAGGGGACAGGGGGAAAACACCATATATTTT. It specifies CASTLRGQGENTIYF.

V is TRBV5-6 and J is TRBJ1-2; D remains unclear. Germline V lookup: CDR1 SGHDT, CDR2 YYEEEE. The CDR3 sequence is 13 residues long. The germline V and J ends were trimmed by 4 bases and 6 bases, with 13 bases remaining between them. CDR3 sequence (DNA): TGTGCCAGCAGCCCGGGGAGCGGCAATGGCTACACCTTC. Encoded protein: CASSPGSGNGYTF. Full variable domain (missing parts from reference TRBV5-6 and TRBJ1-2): DAGVTQSPTHLIKTRGQQVTLRCSPKSGHDTVSWYQQALGQGPQFIFQYYEEEERQRGNFPDRFSGHQFPNYSSELNVNALLLGDSALYLCASSPGSGNGYTFGSGTRLTVV.

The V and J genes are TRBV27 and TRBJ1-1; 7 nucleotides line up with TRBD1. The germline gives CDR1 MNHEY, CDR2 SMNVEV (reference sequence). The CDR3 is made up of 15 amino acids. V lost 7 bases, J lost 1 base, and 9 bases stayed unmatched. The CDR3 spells CASTPDRARNTEAFF. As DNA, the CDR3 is TGTGCCAGCACCCCAGACAGGGCCCGGAACACTGAAGCTTTCTTT.

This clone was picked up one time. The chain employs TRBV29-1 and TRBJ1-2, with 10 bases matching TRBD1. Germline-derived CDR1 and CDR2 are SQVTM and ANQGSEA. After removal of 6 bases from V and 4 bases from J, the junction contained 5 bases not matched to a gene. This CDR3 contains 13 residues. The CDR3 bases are TGCAGCGTGCGGGACAGGGGTGTCTATGGCTACACCTTC. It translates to CSVRDRGVYGYTF. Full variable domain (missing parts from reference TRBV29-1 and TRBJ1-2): SAVISQKPSRDICQRGTSLTIQCQVDSQVTMMFWYRQQPGQSLTLIATANQGSEATYESGFVIDKFPISRPNLTFSTLTVSNMSPEDSSIYLCSVRDRGVYGYTFGSGTRLTVV.

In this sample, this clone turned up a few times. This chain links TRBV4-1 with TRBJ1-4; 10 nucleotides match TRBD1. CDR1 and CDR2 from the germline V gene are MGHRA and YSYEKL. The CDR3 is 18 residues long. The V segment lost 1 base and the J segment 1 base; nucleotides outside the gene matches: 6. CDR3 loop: CASSQARTGGRTNEKLFF. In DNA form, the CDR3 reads TGCGCCAGCAGCCAAGCGAGGACAGGGGGGCGAACTAATGAAAAACTGTTTTTT.

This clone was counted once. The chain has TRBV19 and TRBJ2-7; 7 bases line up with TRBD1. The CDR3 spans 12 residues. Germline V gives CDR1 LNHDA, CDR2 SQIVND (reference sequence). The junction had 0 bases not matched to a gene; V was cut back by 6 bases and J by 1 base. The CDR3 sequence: CASRDRSYEQYF. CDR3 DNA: TGTGCCAGTAGGGACAGGTCCTACGAGCAGTACTTC.

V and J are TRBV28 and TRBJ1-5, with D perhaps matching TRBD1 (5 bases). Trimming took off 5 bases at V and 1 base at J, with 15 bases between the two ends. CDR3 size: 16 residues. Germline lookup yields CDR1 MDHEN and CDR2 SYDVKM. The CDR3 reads CASSRGGVGSNQPQHF. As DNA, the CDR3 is TGTGCCAGCAGTAGGGGCGGGGTAGGGAGCAATCAGCCCCAGCATTTT.

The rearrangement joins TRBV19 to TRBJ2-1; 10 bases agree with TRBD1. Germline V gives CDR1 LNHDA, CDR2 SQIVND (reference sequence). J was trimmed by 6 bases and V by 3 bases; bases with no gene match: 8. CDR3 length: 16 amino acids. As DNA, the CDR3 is TGTGCCAGTAGTATCGGACAGGGGGAGAGGGGCAATGAGCAGTTCTTC. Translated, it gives CASSIGQGERGNEQFF.

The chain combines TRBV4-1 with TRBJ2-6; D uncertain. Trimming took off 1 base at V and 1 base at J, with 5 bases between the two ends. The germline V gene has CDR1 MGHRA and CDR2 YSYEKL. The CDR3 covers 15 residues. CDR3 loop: CASSQGASGANVLTF. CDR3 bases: TGCGCCAGCAGCCAAGGAGCTTCTGGGGCCAACGTCCTGACTTTC.

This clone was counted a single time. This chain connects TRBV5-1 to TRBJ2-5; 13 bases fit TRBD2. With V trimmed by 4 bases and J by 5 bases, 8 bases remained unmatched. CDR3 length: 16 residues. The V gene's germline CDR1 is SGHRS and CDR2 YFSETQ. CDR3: CASSPGLAGSPETQYF. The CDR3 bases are TGCGCCAGCAGCCCGGGACTAGCGGGATCCCCTGAGACCCAGTACTTC. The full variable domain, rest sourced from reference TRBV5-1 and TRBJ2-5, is KAGVTQTPRYLIKTRGQQVTLSCSPISGHRSVSWYQQTPGQGLQFLFEYFSETQRNKGNFPGRFSGRQFSNSRSEMNVSTLELGDSALYLCASSPGLAGSPETQYFGPGTRLLVL.

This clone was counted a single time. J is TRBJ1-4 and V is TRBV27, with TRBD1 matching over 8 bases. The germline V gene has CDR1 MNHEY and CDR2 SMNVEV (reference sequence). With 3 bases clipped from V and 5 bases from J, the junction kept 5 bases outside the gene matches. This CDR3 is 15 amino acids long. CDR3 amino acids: CASSFQGAGNEKLFF. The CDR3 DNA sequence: TGTGCCAGCAGTTTTCAGGGGGCCGGGAATGAAAAACTGTTTTTT.

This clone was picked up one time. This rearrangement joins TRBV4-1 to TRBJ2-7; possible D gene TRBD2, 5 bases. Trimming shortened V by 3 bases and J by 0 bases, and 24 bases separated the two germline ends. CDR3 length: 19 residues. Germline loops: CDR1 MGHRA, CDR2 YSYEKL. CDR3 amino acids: CASSQGFPPRSAYSYEQYF. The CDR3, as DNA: TGCGCCAGCAGCCAGGGATTCCCCCCTCGTAGCGCCTACTCCTACGAGCAGTACTTC.

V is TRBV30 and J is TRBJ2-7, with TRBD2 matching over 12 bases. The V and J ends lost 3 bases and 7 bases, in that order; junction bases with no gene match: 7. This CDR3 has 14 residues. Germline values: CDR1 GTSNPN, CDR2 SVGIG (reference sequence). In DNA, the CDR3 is TGTGCCTGGAGGAGGACTAGCGGGATAGGTGAGCAGTACTTC. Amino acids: CAWRRTSGIGEQYF.

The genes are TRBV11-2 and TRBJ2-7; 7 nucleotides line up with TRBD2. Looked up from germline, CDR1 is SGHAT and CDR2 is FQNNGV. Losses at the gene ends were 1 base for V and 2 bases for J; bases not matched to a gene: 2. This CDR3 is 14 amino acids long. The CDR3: CASSLGGGAYEQYF. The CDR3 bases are TGTGCCAGCAGCTTAGGGGGGGGTGCCTACGAGCAGTACTTC.

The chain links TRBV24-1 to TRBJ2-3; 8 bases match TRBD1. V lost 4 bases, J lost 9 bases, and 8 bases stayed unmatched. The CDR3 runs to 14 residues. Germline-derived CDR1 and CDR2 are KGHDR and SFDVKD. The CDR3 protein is CATSDPGQGGTQYF. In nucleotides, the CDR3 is TGTGCCACCAGTGACCCTGGACAGGGTGGAACGCAGTATTTT.

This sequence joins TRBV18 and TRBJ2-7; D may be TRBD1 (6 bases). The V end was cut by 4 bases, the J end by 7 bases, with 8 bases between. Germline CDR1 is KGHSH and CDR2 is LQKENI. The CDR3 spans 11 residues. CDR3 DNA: TGTGCCAGCTCACGGCAGGGGGAGCAGTACTTC. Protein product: CASSRQGEQYF.

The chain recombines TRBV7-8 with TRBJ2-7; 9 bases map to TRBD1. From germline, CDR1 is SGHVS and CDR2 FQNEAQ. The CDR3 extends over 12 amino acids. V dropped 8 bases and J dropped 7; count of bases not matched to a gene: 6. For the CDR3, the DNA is TGTGCCAGCGACAGGGGGAACGGGGAGCAGTACTTC. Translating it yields CASDRGNGEQYF.

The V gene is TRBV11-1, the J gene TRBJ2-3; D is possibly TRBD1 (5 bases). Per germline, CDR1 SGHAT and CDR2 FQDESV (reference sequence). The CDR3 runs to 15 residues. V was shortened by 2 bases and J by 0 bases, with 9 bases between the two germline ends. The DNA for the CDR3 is TGTGCCAGCAGCTTACAGGGCTCTAGCACAGATACGCAGTATTTT. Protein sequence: CASSLQGSSTDTQYF.

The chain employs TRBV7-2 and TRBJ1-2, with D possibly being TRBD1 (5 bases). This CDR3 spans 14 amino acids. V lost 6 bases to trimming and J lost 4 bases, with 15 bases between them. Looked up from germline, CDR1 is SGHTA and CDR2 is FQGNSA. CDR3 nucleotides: TGTGCCAGCAGACCCCGACAGCAGGTCTATGGCTACACCTTC. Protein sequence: CASRPRQQVYGYTF.

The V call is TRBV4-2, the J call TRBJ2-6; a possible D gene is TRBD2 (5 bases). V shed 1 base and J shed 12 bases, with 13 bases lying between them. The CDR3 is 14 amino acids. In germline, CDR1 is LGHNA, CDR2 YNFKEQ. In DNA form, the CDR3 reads TGTGCCAGCAGCCAAGGGGGAGCCCCCGGCGTCCTGACTTTC. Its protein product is CASSQGGAPGVLTF.

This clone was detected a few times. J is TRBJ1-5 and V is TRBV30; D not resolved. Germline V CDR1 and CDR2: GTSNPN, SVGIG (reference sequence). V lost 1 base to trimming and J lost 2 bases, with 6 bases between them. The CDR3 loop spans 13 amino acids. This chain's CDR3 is CAWSGQRNQPQHF. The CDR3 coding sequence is TGTGCCTGGAGTGGGCAACGCAATCAGCCCCAGCATTTT.

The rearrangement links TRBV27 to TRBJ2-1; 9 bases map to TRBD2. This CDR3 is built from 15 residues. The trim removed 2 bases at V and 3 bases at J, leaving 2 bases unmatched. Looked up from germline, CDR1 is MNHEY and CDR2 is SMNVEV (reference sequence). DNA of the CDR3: TGTGCCAGCAGTTTAGGCGGGAGGGGCTACAATGAGCAGTTCTTC. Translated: CASSLGGRGYNEQFF.

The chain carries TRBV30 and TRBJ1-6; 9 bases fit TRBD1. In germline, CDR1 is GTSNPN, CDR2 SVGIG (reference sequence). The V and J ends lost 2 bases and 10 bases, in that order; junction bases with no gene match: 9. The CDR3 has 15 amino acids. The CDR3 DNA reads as TGTGCCTGGAGTCTACCTGGGACAGGGACGTCACCCCTCCACTTT. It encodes CAWSLPGTGTSPLHF. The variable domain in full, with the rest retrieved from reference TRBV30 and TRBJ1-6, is SQTIHQWPATLVQPVGSPLSLECTVEGTSNPNLYWYRQAAGRGLQLLFYSVGIGQISSEVPQNLSASRPQDRQFILSSKKLLLSDSGFYLCAWSLPGTGTSPLHFGNGTRLTVT.

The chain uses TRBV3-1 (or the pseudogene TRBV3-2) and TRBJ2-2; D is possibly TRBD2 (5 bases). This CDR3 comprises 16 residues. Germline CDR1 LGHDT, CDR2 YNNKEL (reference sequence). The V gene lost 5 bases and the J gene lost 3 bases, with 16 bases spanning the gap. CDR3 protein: CASSTSVARDTGELFF. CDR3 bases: TGTGCCAGCAGCACATCGGTAGCGAGGGACACCGGGGAGCTGTTTTTT.

The CDR3, as DNA: TGTGCCAGCAGCAGCCGAGCGGGAGTCACCTACAATGAGCAGTTCTTC. Translation: CASSSRAGVTYNEQFF. The chain links TRBV7-3 to TRBJ2-1; 8 positions agree with TRBD2. Germline V CDR1 and CDR2: SGHTA, FQGTGA. The CDR3 sequence is 16 residues long. The V gene end was trimmed by 5 bases and the J gene end by 2 bases; junction bases not matched to a gene: 8. Together with reference TRBV7-3 and TRBJ2-1, the CDR3 gives the full variable domain: GAGVSQTPSNKVTEKGKYVELRCDPISGHTALYWYRQSLGQGPEFLIYFQGTGAADDSGLPNDRFFAVRPEGSVSTLKIQRTERGDSAVYLCASSSRAGVTYNEQFFGPGTRLTVL.

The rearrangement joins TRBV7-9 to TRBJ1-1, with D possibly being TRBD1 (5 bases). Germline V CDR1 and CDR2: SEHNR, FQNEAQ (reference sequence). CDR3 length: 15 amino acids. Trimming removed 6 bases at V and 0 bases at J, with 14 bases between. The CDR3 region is CASRGDGGMNTEAFF. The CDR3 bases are TGTGCCAGCAGGGGGGACGGGGGGATGAACACTGAAGCTTTCTTT. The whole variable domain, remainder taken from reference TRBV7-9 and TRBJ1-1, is DTGVSQNPRHKITKRGQNVTFRCDPISEHNRLYWYRQTLGQGPEFLTYFQNEAQLEKSRLLSDRFSAERPKGSFSTLEIQRTEQGDSAMYLCASRGDGGMNTEAFFGQGTRLTVV.